The 31 T cell receptor beta chains in this list originate from one sample, sequenced in a study of blood T cells in healthy people across ages. A sample-barcoded 5' primer and a J-beta primer mix were used in a second PCR of about 7 to 12 cycles. Using its own MiXCR run on the 5' RACE reads, TCRdb lists one record per CDR3 protein. The profile shows about 930,000 distinct CDR3 sequences, 25% to 35% of them singletons. This sample was also put to use in a study of T cells of mothers and their children.

The sample was blood. The receptors derive from a woman in her 40s in good health.

A note on this clonotype: A clone one base away is much larger, so this may be a read error. V gene TRBV15 combines with J gene TRBJ2-7, with TRBD2 matching 11 bases. Germline-derived CDR1 and CDR2 are LNHNV and YYDKDF (reference sequence). This CDR3 is 15 amino acids long. The junction had 11 bases not matched to a gene; V was cut back by 5 bases and J by 8 bases. CDR3 residues: CATSGRLAGLYKQYF. CDR3 nucleotide sequence: TGTGCCACCAGCGGCAGACTAGCGGGGCTTTACAAGCAGTACTTC.

This clonotype was detected many times. This chain links TRBV5-1 with TRBJ2-7; TRBD1 aligns across 7 bases. The germline V gene has CDR1 SGHRS and CDR2 YFSETQ. This CDR3 comprises 15 residues. Unmatched junction bases numbered 4, after V lost 1 base and J lost 0 bases. CDR3 sequence reads: CASSLTAGGSYEQYF. CDR3 coding DNA: TGCGCCAGCAGCTTGACGGCAGGGGGCTCCTACGAGCAGTACTTC. Full variable domain (outside the CDR3, taken from reference TRBV5-1 and TRBJ2-7): KAGVTQTPRYLIKTRGQQVTLSCSPISGHRSVSWYQQTPGQGLQFLFEYFSETQRNKGNFPGRFSGRQFSNSRSEMNVSTLELGDSALYLCASSLTAGGSYEQYFGPGTRLTVT.

This clonotype was counted at least ten times. The chain has TRBV4-1 and TRBJ2-7; 13 bases agree with TRBD2. Germline lookup yields CDR1 MGHRA and CDR2 YSYEKL. The CDR3 has 17 residues. The trim removed 3 bases at V and 2 bases at J, leaving 7 bases unmatched. The chain's CDR3 is CASSHVTSGGPPYEQYF. CDR3 nucleotides: TGCGCCAGCAGCCACGTGACTAGCGGGGGGCCCCCCTACGAGCAGTACTTC.

In regard to this clonotype: This may be a read error: a much more frequent sequence differs by one nucleotide. The chain is built from TRBV6-6 and TRBJ2-5; 9 bases fit TRBD2. The CDR3 runs to 17 residues. V gave up 7 bases and J gave up 11 bases; unmatched junction bases: 23. Germline V CDR1 and CDR2: MNHNY, SVGAGI (reference sequence). The CDR3 sequence is CASTHRGSGGANNEQYF. In DNA form, the CDR3 reads TGTGCCAGCACCCACAGGGGTAGCGGGGGAGCTAACAATGAGCAGTACTTC.

This clonotype was seen ten or more times. V usage is TRBV24-1 and J usage is TRBJ1-4, with 9 bases lining up with TRBD1. The V gene's germline CDR1 is KGHDR and CDR2 SFDVKD. J lost 7 bases, V lost 5 bases, and 10 bases had no gene match. The CDR3 has 16 residues. The CDR3 nucleotides read TGTGCCACCAGTGGGGGACAGGGACGAGGTGGTGAAAAACTGTTTTTT. Translated: CATSGGQGRGGEKLFF.

This clonotype has at least ten counts. The chain recombines TRBV29-1 with TRBJ2-1; perhaps TRBD2 as D (5 bases). With 0 bases removed from V and 10 bases from J, the gap between germline ends came to 10 bases. The CDR3 is made up of 12 amino acids. Germline V lookup: CDR1 SQVTM, CDR2 ANQGSEA. The CDR3 DNA is TGCAGCGTTGAAGATCAAGTAGCGGAGCAGTTCTTC. Its translation is CSVEDQVAEQFF.

The J gene is TRBJ2-1, the V gene TRBV7-9; D not certain. The V and J ends lost 4 bases and 0 bases respectively, with 13 bases between them. There are 16 residues in the CDR3. The V gene's germline CDR1 is SEHNR and CDR2 FQNEAQ (reference sequence). DNA of the CDR3: TGTGCCAGCAGCTCGACCAATTTTAGCTCCTACAATGAGCAGTTCTTC. It is translated as CASSSTNFSSYNEQFF.

This clonotype was found many times. The rearrangement links TRBV13 to TRBJ2-1, with 10 nucleotides matching TRBD1. Germline lookup yields CDR1 PRHDT and CDR2 FYEKMQ (reference sequence). V was clipped by 6 bases and J by 4 bases; unmatched bases: 9. CDR3 length equals 16 residues. CDR3 DNA: TGTGCCAGCAGATCCTCCGGGACAGGGGCTTACAATGAGCAGTTCTTC. Translated: CASRSSGTGAYNEQFF.

The chain joins TRBV5-1 to TRBJ1-2; D might be TRBD1 (5 bases). Trimming shortened V by 1 base and J by 1 base, and 8 bases separated the two germline ends. The length of the CDR3 is 14 residues. The germline V gene has CDR1 SGHRS and CDR2 YFSETQ. The DNA for the CDR3 is TGCGCCAGCAGCTTGCCAGGGTTTAACTATGGCTACACCTTC. The encoded protein is CASSLPGFNYGYTF.

The gene calls are TRBV7-9 and TRBJ2-4; tentative D call: TRBD2 (6 bases). Trimming stripped 5 bases from V and 0 bases from J, with 20 bases between. CDR1 SEHNR and CDR2 FQNEAQ come from the germline V gene (reference sequence). The CDR3 extends over 18 amino acids. As DNA, the CDR3 is TGTGCCAGCAGCCCCCGGATGGGGGGTCAAATAGCCAAAAACATTCAGTACTTC. It codes for CASSPRMGGQIAKNIQYF.

A few counts support this clonotype. The rearrangement uses TRBV27 and TRBJ1-6, with D possibly matching TRBD1 (5 bases). The ends were cut back, 4 bases at V and 7 bases at J, with 17 bases in the middle. The CDR3 is 16 residues long. CDR1 MNHEY and CDR2 SMNVEV come from the germline V gene (reference sequence). CDR3 coding DNA: TGTGCCAGCAGTTCTAACAGGTACCTTGGAAATTCACCCCTCCACTTT. This codes for CASSSNRYLGNSPLHF.

This clonotype was counted at least ten times. The V gene is TRBV27, the J gene TRBJ2-5, with 11 nucleotides matching TRBD1. The CDR3 contains 15 residues. The germline V gene encodes CDR1 MNHEY and CDR2 SMNVEV (reference sequence). The V segment lost 5 bases and the J segment 5 bases; nucleotides outside the gene matches: 7. CDR3 sequence: CASSVYGQGAETQYF. CDR3 nucleotide sequence: TGTGCCAGCAGTGTATACGGACAGGGGGCTGAGACCCAGTACTTC.

CDR3 bases: TGTGCCAGCAGTTCAAACAGGGGATTCGTATCTGGAAACACCATATATTTT. It yields the protein CASSSNRGFVSGNTIYF. The chain carries TRBV7-9 and TRBJ1-3; 7 bases fit TRBD1. Germline CDR1 SEHNR, CDR2 FQNEAQ (reference sequence). The J segment lost 1 base and the V segment lost 6 bases, leaving 12 bases of the junction unmatched. The CDR3 has 17 amino acids. Supplemented by reference TRBV7-9 and TRBJ1-3, the full variable domain reads DTGVSQNPRHKITKRGQNVTFRCDPISEHNRLYWYRQTLGQGPEFLTYFQNEAQLEKSRLLSDRFSAERPKGSFSTLEIQRTEQGDSAMYLCASSSNRGFVSGNTIYFGEGSWLTVV.

CDR3 nucleotides: TGTGCCGGCAAGACAGCGGGGGGGCCCTACAATGAGCAGTTCTTC. Its protein product is CAGKTAGGPYNEQFF. The chain joins TRBV27 to TRBJ2-1; 10 nucleotides agree with TRBD2. The germline gives CDR1 MNHEY, CDR2 SMNVEV (reference sequence). J lost 2 bases, V lost 11 bases, and 9 bases had no gene match. The CDR3 is 15 amino acids.

In the case of this clonotype: It may be a read error: a sequence one base away is much more abundant. This rearrangement joins TRBV7-9 to TRBJ2-1; the match to TRBD1 covers 9 bases. Germline V lookup: CDR1 SEHNR, CDR2 FQNEAQ (reference sequence). This CDR3 contains 16 residues. The CDR3 nucleotides read TGTGCCAGCAGCTTAGTCTCCGGGACAGGGTACAATGGGCAGTTCTTC. It codes for CASSLVSGTGYNGQFF.

V and J are TRBV5-1 and TRBJ1-5; D is unresolved. The V gene lost 1 base and the J gene lost 0 bases, with 8 bases spanning the gap. In germline, CDR1 is SGHRS, CDR2 YFSETQ. The CDR3 is 15 amino acids. As DNA, the CDR3 is TGCGCCAGCAGCTTGCAGCCCAATAGCAATCAGCCCCAGCATTTT. Amino acid sequence: CASSLQPNSNQPQHF.

In its sample, this clonotype was seen many times. CDR3 sequence reads: CASSGHRTGETQYF. CDR3 nucleotide sequence: TGTGCCAGCAGCGGACACAGGACGGGGGAGACCCAGTACTTC. The chain joins TRBV9 to TRBJ2-5, with D perhaps matching TRBD1 or TRBD2 (5 bases each). CDR3 size: 14 residues. In germline, CDR1 is SGDLS, CDR2 YYNGEE. Trimming took 3 bases from V and 5 from J, leaving 14 bases between them. Based on the CDR3 plus reference TRBV9 and TRBJ2-5, the full variable domain is DSGVTQTPKHLITATGQRVTLRCSPRSGDLSVYWYQQSLDQGLQFLIQYYNGEERAKGNILERFSAQQFPDLHSELNLSSLELGDSALYFCASSGHRTGETQYFGPGTRLLVL.

This clonotype was observed a handful of times. The V gene is TRBV18, the J gene TRBJ2-5, with D perhaps matching TRBD1 (6 bases). CDR3 length equals 14 residues. Per the germline V gene, CDR1 is KGHSH and CDR2 is LQKENI. V shed 1 base and J shed 3 bases, with 9 bases lying between them. CDR3 sequence: CASSPHAGEETQYF. CDR3 bases: TGTGCCAGCTCACCACACGCAGGGGAAGAGACCCAGTACTTC. The variable domain in full, completed from reference TRBV18 and TRBJ2-5, reads NAGVMQNPRHLVRRRGQEARLRCSPMKGHSHVYWYRQLPEEGLKFMVYLQKENIIDESGMPKERFSAEFPKEGPSILRIQQVVRGDSAAYFCASSPHAGEETQYFGPGTRLLVL.

Remarks on this clonotype: A much more abundant neighbour one base away suggests this may be a read error. This chain uses TRBV7-2 with TRBJ2-7, with TRBD2 matching 7 bases. CDR3 size: 15 residues. In germline, CDR1 is SGHTA, CDR2 FQGNSA. The CDR3 coding sequence is TGTGCCAGCAGCTTAGACGGGGGGAGTAACTACAAGCAGTACTTC. Translation: CASSLDGGSNYKQYF.

As concerns this clonotype: The junction differs from germline at one of its ends, possibly a read error. The chain combines TRBV5-5 with TRBJ1-1; no clear D gene. The CDR3 has 13 amino acids. CDR1 and CDR2 from the germline V gene are SGHKS and YYEKEE (reference sequence). DNA of the CDR3: TGTGTCAGCAGCCTGAACGCGGGGACTGAAGCTTTCTTT. It is translated as CVSSLNAGTEAFF.

V usage is TRBV7-9 and J usage is TRBJ2-3; D might be TRBD1 (6 bases). Germline CDR1 is SEHNR and CDR2 is FQNEAQ (reference sequence). V dropped 2 bases and J dropped 0 bases, with 12 bases sitting between them. The CDR3 is made up of 16 amino acids. The CDR3 loop reads CASSLFGQGSTDTQYF. CDR3 DNA sequence: TGTGCCAGCAGCTTATTTGGGCAGGGGAGCACAGATACGCAGTATTTT.

Note on this clonotype: At one of its ends the junction is not consistent with the germline gene, which may arise from a read error. The V gene is TRBV29-1, the J gene TRBJ2-6, with 7 bases fitting TRBD1. The CDR3 spans 14 residues. From germline, CDR1 is SQVTM and CDR2 ANQGSEA. CDR3 sequence reads: CSVRGTAGADVRTF. CDR3 DNA: TGCAGCGTACGTGGGACAGCTGGGGCCGACGTCCGGACTTTC.

This clonotype has more than one count but fewer than ten. This chain connects TRBV10-2 to TRBJ2-3, with 7 bases that match TRBD2. V shed 3 bases and J 4 bases; nucleotides not matched to a gene: 7. The CDR3 has 15 amino acids. Per the germline V gene, CDR1 is WSHSY and CDR2 is SAAADI. The CDR3 reads CASSEGGRSADTQYF. CDR3 sequence (DNA): TGCGCCAGCAGTGAAGGCGGGAGATCAGCAGATACGCAGTATTTT.

About this clonotype: A much more abundant neighbour one base away suggests this may be a read error. V gene TRBV15 combines with J gene TRBJ2-7; 7 bases agree with TRBD1. J gave up 7 bases and V 3 bases, and 15 bases lay outside the gene matches. The CDR3 length is 16 residues. Looked up from germline, CDR1 is LNHNV and CDR2 is YYDKDF (reference sequence). This CDR3 is CATSRGSGGPYNEQYF. The CDR3 DNA reads as TGTGCCACCAGCAGGGGCTCAGGGGGTCCCTACAATGAGCAGTACTTC.

Concerning this clonotype itself: A read error may be the cause here, since a much bigger clone is one base away. This sequence joins TRBV28 and TRBJ1-2; the D is unclear. CDR3 size: 12 residues. Germline CDR1 is MDHEN and CDR2 is SYDVKM. V lost 7 bases to trimming and J lost 7 bases, with 13 bases between them. CDR3 nucleotides: TGTGCCAGCATAGGCGGTCGTGTTGGCTACACCTTC. This sequence encodes CASIGGRVGYTF.

V usage is TRBV6-6 and J usage is TRBJ2-1; 10 positions match TRBD1. The V gene's germline CDR1 is MNHNY and CDR2 SVGAGI (reference sequence). The ends lost 5 bases at V and 10 bases at J; junction bases unmatched: 14. The CDR3 length is 16 residues. The CDR3 sequence: CASSRDRGLSSYEQFF. CDR3 coding DNA: TGTGCCAGCAGTAGGGACAGGGGCCTGAGCTCCTACGAGCAGTTCTTC.

This clonotype has a handful of counts. The chain employs TRBV28 and TRBJ2-1; TRBD1 agrees at 9 bases. Looked up from germline, CDR1 is MDHEN and CDR2 is SYDVKM. Unmatched junction bases numbered 10, after V lost 6 bases and J lost 4 bases. CDR3 length: 16 residues. The CDR3 bases are TGTGCCAGCAGGAGGCTCCGGGACAGGGTTTACAATGAGCAGTTCTTC. Protein product: CASRRLRDRVYNEQFF.

The gene calls are TRBV29-1 and TRBJ2-1, with 10 positions matching TRBD2. This CDR3 region has 18 residues. CDR1 is SQVTM, CDR2 ANQGSEA, per germline. Germline trimming cut 3 bases from V and 5 bases from J; bases unmatched to any gene: 16. CDR3 region: CSVDGLAGALHQDNEQFF. The DNA of the CDR3 is TGCAGCGTTGATGGGCTAGCGGGAGCCCTGCACCAAGACAATGAGCAGTTCTTC.

This clonotype has at least ten counts. The chain couples TRBV7-9 to TRBJ1-2, with D possibly matching TRBD1 (6 bases). Trimming took 3 bases from V and 6 from J, leaving 14 bases between them. This CDR3 comprises 14 residues. Per germline, CDR1 SEHNR and CDR2 FQNEAQ (reference sequence). The CDR3 DNA follows: TGTGCCAGCAGCTTCGGGGGCGAGACCGATGGCTACACCTTC. Its translation: CASSFGGETDGYTF.

This clonotype showed up many times. The rearrangement joins TRBV6-1 to TRBJ2-3; 12 nucleotides line up with TRBD1. This CDR3 is built from 15 residues. The germline gives CDR1 MNHNS, CDR2 SASEGT. Unmatched junction bases numbered 1, after V lost 3 bases and J lost 3 bases. CDR3 DNA: TGTGCCAGCAGTGAGGGACAGGGGGCGACAGATACGCAGTATTTT. Its translation is CASSEGQGATDTQYF.

Many counts were recorded for this clonotype. The chain is built from TRBV18 and TRBJ2-5; D assignment may be TRBD1 or TRBD2 (6 bases each). V shed 2 bases and J shed 4 bases, with 11 bases lying between them. The CDR3 is made up of 14 amino acids. Germline V lookup: CDR1 KGHSH, CDR2 LQKENI. CDR3 sequence: CASSPKGGGETQYF. CDR3 DNA: TGTGCCAGCTCACCAAAAGGAGGGGGAGAGACCCAGTACTTC.